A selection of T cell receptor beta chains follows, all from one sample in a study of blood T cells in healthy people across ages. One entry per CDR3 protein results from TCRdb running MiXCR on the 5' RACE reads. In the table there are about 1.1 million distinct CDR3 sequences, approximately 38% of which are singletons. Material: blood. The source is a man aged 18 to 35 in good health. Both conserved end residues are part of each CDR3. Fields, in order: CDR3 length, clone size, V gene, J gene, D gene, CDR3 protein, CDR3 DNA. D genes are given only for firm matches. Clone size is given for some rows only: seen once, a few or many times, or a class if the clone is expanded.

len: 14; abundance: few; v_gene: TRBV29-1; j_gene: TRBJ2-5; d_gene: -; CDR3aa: CSVGRADSYNEQYF; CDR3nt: TGCAGCGTTGGTCGGGCAGATTCTTACAATGAGCAGTACTTC
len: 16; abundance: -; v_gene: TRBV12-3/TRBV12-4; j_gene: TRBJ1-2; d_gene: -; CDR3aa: CASSLYLQGANYGYTF; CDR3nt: TGTGCCAGCAGTCTCTATCTCCAGGGAGCTAACTATGGCTACACCTTC
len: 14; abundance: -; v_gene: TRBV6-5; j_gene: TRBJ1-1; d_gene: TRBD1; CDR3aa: CASSDQDRFTEAFF; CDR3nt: TGTGCCAGCAGTGACCAGGACAGGTTCACTGAAGCTTTCTTT
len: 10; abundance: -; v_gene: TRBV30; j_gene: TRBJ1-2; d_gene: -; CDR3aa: CAWMTVGYTF; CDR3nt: TGTGCCTGGATGACAGTCGGCTACACCTTC
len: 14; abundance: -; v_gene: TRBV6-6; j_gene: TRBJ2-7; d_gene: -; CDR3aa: CASSYRDWESEQYF; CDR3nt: TGTGCCAGCAGTTACCGGGACTGGGAAAGTGAGCAGTACTTC
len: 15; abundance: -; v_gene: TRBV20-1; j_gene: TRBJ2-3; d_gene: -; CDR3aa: CSARDASQGGDTQYF; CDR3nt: TGCAGTGCTAGAGATGCCAGCCAGGGAGGAGATACGCAGTATTTT
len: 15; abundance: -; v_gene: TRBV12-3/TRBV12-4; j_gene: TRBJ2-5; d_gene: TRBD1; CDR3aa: CASSSDRVRGETQYF; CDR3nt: TGTGCCAGCAGTTCCGACAGGGTACGGGGAGAGACCCAGTACTTC
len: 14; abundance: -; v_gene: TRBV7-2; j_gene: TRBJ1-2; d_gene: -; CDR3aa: CASTPQAANYGYTF; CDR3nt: TGTGCCAGCACCCCCCAAGCGGCTAACTATGGCTACACCTTC
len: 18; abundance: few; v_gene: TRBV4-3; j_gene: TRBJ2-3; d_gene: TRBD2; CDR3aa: CASSQEGPRRGGTDTQYF; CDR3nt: TGCGCCAGCAGCCAAGAGGGACCCCGGCGGGGGGGCACAGATACGCAGTATTTT
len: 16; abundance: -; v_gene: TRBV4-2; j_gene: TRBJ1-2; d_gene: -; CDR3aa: CASSQDPGSGDKGYTF; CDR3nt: TGTGCCAGCAGCCAAGATCCCGGATCAGGGGATAAAGGCTACACCTTC
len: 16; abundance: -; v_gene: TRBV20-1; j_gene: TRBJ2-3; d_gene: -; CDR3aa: CSARNSGLGGTDTQYF; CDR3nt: TGCAGTGCTAGAAATAGTGGGCTAGGGGGCACAGATACGCAGTATTTT
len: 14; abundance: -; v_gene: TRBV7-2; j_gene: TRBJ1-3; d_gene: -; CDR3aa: CASSTRDGGNTIYF; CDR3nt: TGTGCCAGCAGCACCCGAGACGGAGGAAACACCATATATTTT
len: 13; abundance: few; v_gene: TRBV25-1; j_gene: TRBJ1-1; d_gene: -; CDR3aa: CASSDRGSTEAFF; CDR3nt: TGTGCCAGCAGTGATCGGGGGAGCACTGAAGCTTTCTTT
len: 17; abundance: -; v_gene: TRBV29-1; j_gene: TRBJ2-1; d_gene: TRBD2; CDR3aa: CSVRGLAGGSSYNEQFF; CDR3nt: TGCAGCGTTCGGGGACTAGCGGGGGGGTCCTCCTACAATGAGCAGTTCTTC
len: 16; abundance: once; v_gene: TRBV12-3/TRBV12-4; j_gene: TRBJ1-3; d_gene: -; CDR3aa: CASSWVGGASGNTIYF; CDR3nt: TGTGCCAGCAGTTGGGTTGGGGGGGCATCGGGAAACACCATATATTTT
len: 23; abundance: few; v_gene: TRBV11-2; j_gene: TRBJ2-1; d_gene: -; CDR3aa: CASSNPGNLGPITTTKIYNEQFF; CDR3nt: TGTGCCAGCAGCAACCCTGGGAACTTGGGCCCGATAACCACGACAAAAATATACAATGAGCAGTTCTTC
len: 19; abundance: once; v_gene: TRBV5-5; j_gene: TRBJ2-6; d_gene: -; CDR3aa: CASSLSSAKDDSGANVLTF; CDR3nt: TGTGCCAGCAGCTTGTCGTCAGCAAAAGATGACTCTGGGGCCAACGTCCTGACTTTC
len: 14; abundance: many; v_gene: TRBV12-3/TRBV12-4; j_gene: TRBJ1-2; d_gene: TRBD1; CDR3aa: CASSLVGRGVGYTF; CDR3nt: TGTGCCAGCAGTTTAGTTGGCAGGGGGGTTGGCTACACCTTC
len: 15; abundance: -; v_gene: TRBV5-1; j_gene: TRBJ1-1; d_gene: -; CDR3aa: CASRSVGVGNTEAFF; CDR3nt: TGCGCCAGCAGGTCCGTCGGGGTAGGGAACACTGAAGCTTTCTTT
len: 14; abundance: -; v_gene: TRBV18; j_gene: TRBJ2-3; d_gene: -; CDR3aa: CASSPDRRADTQYF; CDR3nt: TGTGCCAGCTCACCAGACCGCCGGGCGGATACGCAGTATTTT
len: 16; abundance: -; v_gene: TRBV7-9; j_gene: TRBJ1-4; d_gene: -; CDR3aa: CASSLLGLATNEKLFF; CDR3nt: TGTGCCAGCAGCTTATTGGGTCTTGCAACTAATGAAAAACTGTTTTTT
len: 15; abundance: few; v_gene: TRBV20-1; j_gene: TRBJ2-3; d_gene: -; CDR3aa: CSAPAGVGITDTQYF; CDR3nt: TGCAGTGCTCCCGCGGGCGTTGGGATCACAGATACGCAGTATTTT
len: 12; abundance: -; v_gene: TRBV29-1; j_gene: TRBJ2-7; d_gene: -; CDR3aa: CSGVGRAYEQYF; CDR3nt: TGCAGCGGAGTCGGCAGGGCGTACGAGCAGTACTTC
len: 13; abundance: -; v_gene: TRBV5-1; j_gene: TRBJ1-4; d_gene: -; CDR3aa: CASKETTNEKLFF; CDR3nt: TGCGCCAGCAAAGAGACAACTAATGAAAAACTGTTTTTT
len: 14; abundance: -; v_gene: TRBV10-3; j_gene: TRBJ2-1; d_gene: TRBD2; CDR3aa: CAISEEGGGGEQFF; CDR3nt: TGTGCCATCAGTGAGGAAGGCGGGGGGGGTGAGCAGTTCTTC
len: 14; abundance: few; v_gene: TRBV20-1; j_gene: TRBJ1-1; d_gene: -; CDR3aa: CSARDGTWGSEAFF; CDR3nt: TGCAGTGCTAGAGATGGGACGTGGGGCAGTGAAGCTTTCTTT
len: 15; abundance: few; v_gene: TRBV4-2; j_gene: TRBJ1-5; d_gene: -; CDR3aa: CASSQDRAGLQPQHF; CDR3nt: TGTGCCAGCAGCCAAGATAGGGCAGGGCTTCAGCCCCAGCATTTT
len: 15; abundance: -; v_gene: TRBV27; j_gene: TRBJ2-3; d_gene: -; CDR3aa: CASSLGQGRADTQYF; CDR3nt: TGTGCCAGCAGTTTAGGGCAGGGGAGGGCAGATACGCAGTATTTT
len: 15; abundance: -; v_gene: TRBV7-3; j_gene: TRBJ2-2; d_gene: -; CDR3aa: CASSLKGQLTGELFF; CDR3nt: TGTGCCAGCAGCTTAAAGGGTCAACTAACCGGGGAGCTGTTTTTT
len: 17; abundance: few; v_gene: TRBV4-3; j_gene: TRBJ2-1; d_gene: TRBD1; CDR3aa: CASSHDLTGTGDDEQFF; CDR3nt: TGCGCCAGCAGCCATGACCTCACCGGGACAGGGGACGATGAGCAGTTCTTC
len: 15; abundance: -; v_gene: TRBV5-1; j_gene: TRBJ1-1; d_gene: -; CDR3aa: CASSFGPSGGGILFF; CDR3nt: TGCGCCAGCAGCTTCGGTCCCTCAGGAGGGGGGATACTTTTCTTT